These 7 T cell receptor beta chains share one sample of origin, sequenced in a study of blood T cell repertoires in COVID-19. The table came from immunoSEQ multiplex PCR; TCRdb's copy has only in-frame clones and leaves some out. The table has approximately 150,000 clones, about 88% seen once; the top ten hold approximately 2.4%. The material sequenced was peripheral blood. The source of these receptors is a human donor with COVID-19, enrolled during active disease. The donor label of this sample is uncertain.

The chain uses TRBV9 and TRBJ2-1; the match to TRBD2 covers 10 bases. This CDR3 is 15 amino acids long. The V gene end was trimmed by 2 bases and the J gene end by 7 bases; junction bases not matched to a gene: 6. Germline V gives CDR1 SGDLS, CDR2 YYNGEE. In nucleotides, the CDR3 is TGTGCCAGCAGCGTCAGCGGGGGGGTGGGTAATGAGCAGTTCTTC. This gives the protein CASSVSGGVGNEQFF.

This clone occurred a few times. The chain is built from TRBV25-1 and TRBJ2-1, with D perhaps TRBD2 (6 bases). V gave up 1 base and J gave up 12 bases, with 19 bases separating them. Germline CDR1 is MGHDK and CDR2 is SYGVNS. This CDR3 spans 15 amino acids. The CDR3 loop reads CASSESGDRLVGQFF. CDR3 nucleotides: TGTGCCAGCAGTGAATCGGGGGATAGGTTGGTCGGGCAGTTCTTC.

The sample holds a few counts of this clone. V usage is TRBV5-1 and J usage is TRBJ1-1, with 8 bases lining up with TRBD1. The V and J ends lost 7 bases and 6 bases, in that order; junction bases with no gene match: 11. This CDR3 spans 14 amino acids. Germline V CDR1 and CDR2: SGHRS, YFSETQ. The CDR3: CASYPDRVRSEAFF. CDR3 nucleotide sequence: TGCGCCAGCTACCCGGACAGGGTTCGGTCTGAAGCTTTCTTT.

The chain is built from TRBV5-6 and TRBJ1-5; D is perhaps TRBD1 (6 bases). The CDR3 sequence is 15 residues long. V shed 0 bases and J shed 3 bases, with 10 bases lying between them. Germline values: CDR1 SGHDT, CDR2 YYEEEE. The CDR3 sequence is CASSLVGATNQPQHF. The CDR3 DNA reads TGTGCCAGCAGCTTGGTGGGGGCTACCAATCAGCCCCAGCATTTT.

V is TRBV4-2 and J is TRBJ2-3; possibly TRBD1 for D (5 bases). The CDR3 is made up of 12 amino acids. The V end was cut by 2 bases, the J end by 5 bases, with 5 bases between. Germline CDR1 reads LGHNA; CDR2 reads YNFKEQ. The chain's CDR3 is CASSQQGDTQYF. The CDR3 region has the DNA TGTGCCAGCAGCCAACAGGGAGATACGCAGTATTTT.

The V call is TRBV10-3, the J call TRBJ1-4; TRBD1 matches 7 bases. Trimming removed 7 bases from V and 4 bases from J; junction bases left unmatched: 15. This CDR3 has 17 residues. Germline V gives CDR1 ENHRY, CDR2 SYGVKD. CDR3 in amino acids: CAITIPGQYDGNEKLFF. DNA of the CDR3: TGTGCCATCACCATTCCGGGACAGTACGATGGTAATGAAAAACTGTTTTTT.

The rearrangement links TRBV27 to TRBJ1-1; D unclear. Germline-derived CDR1 and CDR2 are MNHEY and SMNVEV (reference sequence). V lost 6 bases, J lost 8 bases, and 22 bases lay in between. The CDR3 consists of 15 residues. The CDR3 region has the DNA TGTGCCAGCAGCAGAGGTGGGGAGCCAAAACTCGAAGCTTTCTTT. Its translation: CASSRGGEPKLEAFF.